The 21 T cell receptor beta chains in this list originate from one sample, sequenced in a study of blood T cell repertoires in COVID-19. TCRdb's copy holds only in-frame clones and misses some; the assay was immunoSEQ multiplex PCR. Here the sample spans about 29,000 clones, around 74% being singletons. Sequencing was performed on peripheral blood. These receptors were collected from a woman in her sixties or seventies with active or convalescent COVID-19.

The genes are TRBV30 and TRBJ1-2; no clear D gene. Per the germline V gene, CDR1 is GTSNPN and CDR2 is SVGIG (reference sequence). The CDR3 is made up of 13 amino acids. V lost 0 bases, J lost 4 bases, and 9 bases lay in between. CDR3 DNA: TGTGCCTGGAGTGTACGGGAGGGCTATGGCTACACCTTC. Translated: CAWSVREGYGYTF.

In its sample, this clone is medium-sized. The chain recombines TRBV19 with TRBJ2-3, with D possibly being TRBD1 (6 bases). Between the trimmed V and J ends, which lost 8 bases and 1 base, there was a span of 16 bases. Germline CDR1 and CDR2: LNHDA and SQIVND (reference sequence). This CDR3 region has 15 residues. The CDR3 reads CASGDNLRGTDTQYF. In DNA, the CDR3 is TGTGCCAGTGGGGACAACCTAAGGGGCACAGATACGCAGTATTTT.

The chain combines TRBV11-2 with TRBJ1-1; 7 bases line up with TRBD1. The germline CDR1 and CDR2 sequences are SGHAT and FQNNGV. CDR3 length equals 16 residues. With V trimmed by 2 bases and J by 6 bases, 12 bases remained unmatched. CDR3 amino acids: CASSLTSRGPHPEAFF. In nucleotides, the CDR3 is TGTGCCAGCAGCTTAACGTCGAGGGGGCCTCACCCTGAAGCTTTCTTT.

By sample share, this clone is medium-sized. The V gene is TRBV5-6, the J gene TRBJ1-1; maybe TRBD1 (6 bases). Germline V gene sequence: CDR1 SGHDT, CDR2 YYEEEE. The CDR3 spans 15 residues. V was cut by 2 bases and J by 3 bases, with 14 bases left in between. The CDR3 reads CASSFPETGYTEAFF. CDR3 coding DNA: TGTGCCAGCAGCTTCCCCGAGACAGGATACACTGAAGCTTTCTTT.

The V gene is TRBV9, the J gene TRBJ2-1, with TRBD2 matching over 12 bases. The V and J ends lost 4 bases and 0 bases, in that order; junction bases with no gene match: 14. CDR1 and CDR2 from the germline V gene are SGDLS and YYNGEE. This CDR3 is 20 amino acids long. CDR3: CASSHPLGTSGLFSYNEQFF. The CDR3 region has the DNA TGTGCCAGCAGCCACCCCCTGGGGACTAGCGGGTTGTTCTCCTACAATGAGCAGTTCTTC.

The CDR3 reads CASSLGAGWGELFF. The CDR3 DNA is TGTGCCAGCAGCTTAGGAGCGGGGTGGGGGGAGCTGTTTTTT. This sequence joins TRBV7-2 and TRBJ2-2, with 7 bases matching TRBD2. The CDR3 is made up of 14 amino acids. Per the germline V gene, CDR1 is SGHTA and CDR2 is FQGNSA. The V and J ends lost 1 base and 8 bases, in that order; junction bases with no gene match: 4.

The DNA for the CDR3 is TGTGCCAGCATCCCCCAACTAGCGGGAGGATACAATGAGCAGTTCTTC. As protein: CASIPQLAGGYNEQFF. This sequence joins TRBV11-2 and TRBJ2-1; TRBD2 matches 12 bases. Germline V gives CDR1 SGHAT, CDR2 FQNNGV. J was trimmed by 4 bases and V by 7 bases; bases with no gene match: 8. This CDR3 is 16 amino acids long.

The rearrangement uses TRBV27 and TRBJ1-1; D is perhaps TRBD1 (6 bases). Trimming shortened V by 6 bases and J by 2 bases, and 16 bases separated the two germline ends. The germline V gene has CDR1 MNHEY and CDR2 SMNVEV (reference sequence). The CDR3 runs to 15 residues. The CDR3 bases are TGTGCCAGCAGGCCCTGGACAGCCCTTAACACTGAAGCTTTCTTT. This gives the protein CASRPWTALNTEAFF.

The V and J genes are TRBV5-1 and TRBJ1-3, with D perhaps matching TRBD1 (5 bases). CDR3 length: 14 amino acids. Trimming cost V 2 bases and J 3 bases, with 9 bases left between them. The germline gives CDR1 SGHRS, CDR2 YFSETQ. DNA for the CDR3: TGCGCCAGCAGCTTAACGGGGGGTGGAAACACCATATATTTT. Amino acids: CASSLTGGGNTIYF.

The chain is built from TRBV5-6 and TRBJ1-5; 9 nucleotides match TRBD1. V was clipped by 4 bases and J by 9 bases; unmatched bases: 5. From germline, CDR1 is SGHDT and CDR2 YYEEEE. There are 13 residues in the CDR3. This CDR3 is CASSRDRVRPQHF. The CDR3 DNA is TGTGCCAGCAGCCGGGACAGGGTCCGGCCCCAGCATTTT.

This clone was seen a handful of times. The genes are TRBV14 and TRBJ2-7; 13 bases map to TRBD2. Germline V lookup: CDR1 SGHDN, CDR2 FVKESK. The CDR3 has 15 amino acids. Unmatched junction bases numbered 8, after V lost 6 bases and J lost 6 bases. CDR3 sequence reads: CASRLTSGGYSEQYF. Written as DNA, the CDR3 is TGTGCCAGCAGACTGACTAGCGGGGGGTACTCCGAGCAGTACTTC.

CDR3 sequence (DNA): TGTGCCAGCAGTCCAAACAGGGGAGGCGGCTACACCTTC. Translated: CASSPNRGGGYTF. The V call is TRBV6-5, the J call TRBJ1-2; 7 nucleotides agree with TRBD1. The V segment lost 5 bases and the J segment 8 bases; nucleotides outside the gene matches: 8. The CDR3 is 13 amino acids. Per the germline V gene, CDR1 is MNHEY and CDR2 is SVGAGI.

The chain is built from TRBV7-2 and TRBJ1-1, with a tentative D call TRBD1 (5 bases). CDR1 is SGHTA, CDR2 FQGNSA, per germline. The V and J ends lost 3 bases and 1 base respectively, with 12 bases between them. This CDR3 spans 15 amino acids. CDR3 sequence: CASSLSGGTNTEAFF. The CDR3 bases are TGTGCCAGCAGCTTGAGCGGGGGTACGAACACTGAAGCTTTCTTT.

This clone showed up just once. CDR3 residues: CSASRGSETQYF. CDR3 in DNA: TGCAGTGCTAGTCGAGGGAGTGAGACCCAGTACTTC. V and J are TRBV20-1 and TRBJ2-5, with D maybe TRBD2 (5 bases). Germline values: CDR1 DFQATT, CDR2 SNEGSKA (reference sequence). Deletions cut 3 bases from V and 5 bases from J, with 10 bases between. The CDR3 is 12 residues long.

This clone was observed a few times. The chain links TRBV27 to TRBJ1-2, with D possibly being TRBD1 (5 bases). Germline V lookup: CDR1 MNHEY, CDR2 SMNVEV (reference sequence). Trimming took off 0 bases at V and 8 bases at J, with 13 bases between the two ends. This CDR3 comprises 14 residues. CDR3 sequence reads: CASSLSAGRLGYTF. CDR3 coding DNA: TGTGCCAGCAGTTTATCGGCAGGGCGCCTGGGCTACACCTTC.

V gene TRBV6-5 combines with J gene TRBJ2-1, with 8 bases lining up with TRBD1. This CDR3 contains 15 residues. CDR1 is MNHEY and CDR2 is SVGAGI in the germline V gene. V lost 5 bases, J lost 1 base, and 4 bases stayed unmatched. CDR3 coding DNA: TGTGCCAGCAGTCCCACAGGGGGTTCCTACAATGAGCAGTTCTTC. Amino acids: CASSPTGGSYNEQFF.

This chain connects TRBV25-1 to TRBJ1-4; 9 nucleotides match TRBD1. Looked up from germline, CDR1 is MGHDK and CDR2 is SYGVNS. The CDR3 is 16 amino acids. V trimming: 6 bases; J trimming: 3 bases; junction bases outside the gene matches: 8. The CDR3 sequence: CASSVTGGSANEKLFF. The CDR3 nucleotides are TGTGCCAGCAGCGTAACAGGGGGCTCCGCTAATGAAAAACTGTTTTTT.

This sequence joins TRBV30 and TRBJ1-1; TRBD1 might be the D (5 bases). Germline V CDR1 and CDR2: GTSNPN, SVGIG (reference sequence). V lost 1 base and J 5 bases, leaving 11 bases between the germline ends. The length of the CDR3 is 13 residues. This chain's CDR3 is CAWSGRGRTEAFF. In DNA form, the CDR3 reads TGTGCCTGGAGTGGGCGGGGGAGGACTGAAGCTTTCTTT.

This clone was counted between two and nine times. This sequence joins TRBV5-5 and TRBJ1-2; possibly TRBD1 for D (5 bases). CDR3 size: 12 residues. Per germline, CDR1 SGHKS and CDR2 YYEKEE (reference sequence). V was shortened by 4 bases and J by 2 bases, with 6 bases between the two germline ends. The CDR3, as DNA: TGTGCCAGCAGCCCAGGGAACTATGGCTACACCTTC. This sequence encodes CASSPGNYGYTF.

This clone appeared once. The chain uses TRBV5-6 and TRBJ1-2, with TRBD1 as a possible D gene (5 bases). CDR3 length: 14 amino acids. V lost 2 bases to trimming and J lost 8 bases, with 16 bases between them. The germline CDR1 and CDR2 sequences are SGHDT and YYEEEE. The CDR3 here is CASSLNRFMGGYTF. The CDR3 nucleotides are TGTGCCAGCAGCTTAAACAGGTTTATGGGAGGCTACACCTTC.

The rearrangement uses TRBV11-3 and TRBJ1-1, with D unresolved. Germline V gene lookup returns CDR1 SGHNT and CDR2 YENEEA. Trimming took 5 bases from V and 0 from J, leaving 7 bases between them. There are 13 residues in the CDR3. DNA for the CDR3: TGTGCCAGCAGCCCAAATCTGAACACTGAAGCTTTCTTT. Protein product: CASSPNLNTEAFF. The variable domain in full, with the rest retrieved from reference TRBV11-3 and TRBJ1-1, is EAGVVQSPRYKIIEKKQPVAFWCNPISGHNTLYWYLQNLGQGPELLIRYENEEAVDDSQLPKDRFSAERLKGVDSTLKIQPAELGDSAVYLCASSPNLNTEAFFGQGTRLTVV.